The clone carrying this T cell receptor (beta chain) was observed a few times. The record originates from a study of control samples from healthy donors and cancer patients. The V gene end was trimmed by 4 bases and the J gene end by 1 base; junction bases not matched to a gene: 2. Germline V gene sequence: CDR1 LGHNA, CDR2 YNFKEQ. CDR3 length equals 16 residues. The method was immunoSEQ multiplex PCR; TCRdb's version includes in-frame clones alone and lacks a portion of them. In the table there are over 75,000 clones, just under 85% of which are singletons. This rearrangement joins TRBV4-2 to TRBJ2-6; 9 bases fit TRBD1. The origin of this receptor is a man aged 25-40 years in good health. What was sequenced was blood. CDR3 sequence reads: CASSRDRDSGANVLTF. As DNA, the CDR3 is TGTGCCAGCAGCCGGGACAGGGATTCTGGGGCCAACGTCCTGACTTTC.